The T cell receptor (beta chain) under discussion was sequenced for a study of T cells in tumors after PD-1 blockade (dated 2019 in TCRdb). Study-level background: Prior checkpoint blockade, systemic immunosuppressant use, and recent radiotherapy or other anti-cancer therapy within 4 weeks were grounds for patient exclusion. To compare clonotypes in blood versus tumor, bulk TCR sequencing was run on approximately 11 peripheral blood samples drawn from four or five patients. Peripheral blood samples averaged approximately 110,000 TCR templates (range roughly 24,000-260,000) and 36,536 unique clonotypes. While on anti-PD-1 treatment, some of the patients also continued taking daily vismodegib 150 mg. Paired single-cell RNA and TCR sequencing was performed on site-matched tumors from BCC or SCC patients before and after anti-PD-1 therapy. Patients received pembrolizumab 200 mg every 3 weeks or cemiplimab 350 mg every 2 weeks. RECIST version 1.1 was used to evaluate clinical response.

Deep TCRbeta sequencing was performed with the immunoSEQ platform. The authors' pipeline ran thus. For further analysis, only productive rearrangements were exported from the immunoSEQ Analyzer. Bulk TCRbeta clonotypes were assigned T cell phenotypes by matching to single-cell RNA+TCR-seq clones sharing the same TCRbeta sequence. Clone enrichment in tumor was computed as tumor frequency divided by PBMC frequency from bulk TCR sequencing. GLIPH was used to group TCRs into specificity groups, clusters of distinct TCRs likely recognizing common antigens via shared CDR3 motifs. This is the immuneACCESS table as TCRdb keeps it, with only in-frame sequences that have V and J called. A part of the clones is gone; compared with another copy, unresolved V genes explain less than half, and the rest is unexplained. That table is the source of V, J and clone size, and D and trimming were worked out from the DNA. Present in this sample are 54,000 or so clones, just under 80% of which were seen just once. Roughly 13% of the sample lies in the top ten.

The full study reports these points: Roughly two fifths of tumor TCR clonotypes were found in blood, and some novel exhausted tumor clones appeared in pre-treatment blood, suggesting peripheral recruitment. The source of novel T cell clones was not identified and could include lymphoid organs or rare unexpanded clones within the tumor or its periphery.

The germline V gene (reference sequence) provides CDR1 LGHDT and CDR2 YNNKEL. Spanning cysteine to phenylalanine, the CDR3 consists of 14 amino acids. Only CDR3 DNA remains: 42 bases, in frame from the first base. Between the V and J ends, shortened by 1 base and 9 bases respectively, the junction contains 10 bases. The meaning of the sample's time point label: before anti-PD-1 therapy. For bulk TCRbeta sequencing, genomic DNA was extracted from tumor biopsies or peripheral blood, and input amounts ranged from roughly 616 ng to 6,004 ng. All patients had histologically proven advanced or metastatic basal or squamous cell carcinoma and were poor candidates for surgical resection. Of the approximately ten patients in the basal cell carcinoma cohort, about 8 underwent bulk tumor TCR sequencing. In regard to this clone: What this receptor recognizes is not known. Base qualities are not provided; no much larger clone lies one nucleotide away.

The clonotype originates from a human donor with basal cell carcinoma. The rearranged chain carries TRBV3-1 (or the pseudogene TRBV3-2) and TRBJ1-6; the D segment cannot be called with confidence. The sample here was PBMCs, taken before anti-PD-1 treatment. The encoded CDR3 is CASSQGGRISPLHF. The base sequence is TGTGCCAGCAGCCAAGGGGGTCGTATTTCACCCCTCCACTTT.